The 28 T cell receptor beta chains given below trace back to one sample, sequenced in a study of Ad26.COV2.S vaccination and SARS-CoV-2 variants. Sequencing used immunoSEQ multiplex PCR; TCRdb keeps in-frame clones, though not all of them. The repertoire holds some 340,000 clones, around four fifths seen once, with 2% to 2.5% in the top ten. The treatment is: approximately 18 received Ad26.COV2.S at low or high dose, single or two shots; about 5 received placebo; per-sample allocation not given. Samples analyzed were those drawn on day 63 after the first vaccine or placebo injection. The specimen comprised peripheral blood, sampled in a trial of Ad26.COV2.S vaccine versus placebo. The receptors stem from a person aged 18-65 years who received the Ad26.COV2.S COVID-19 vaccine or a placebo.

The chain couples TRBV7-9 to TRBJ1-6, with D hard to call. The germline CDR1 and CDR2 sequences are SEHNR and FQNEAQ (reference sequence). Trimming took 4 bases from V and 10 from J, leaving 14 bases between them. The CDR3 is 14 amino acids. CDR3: CASSSPGLYSPLHF. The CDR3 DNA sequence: TGTGCCAGCAGCTCCCCTGGCCTTTACTCACCCCTCCACTTT.

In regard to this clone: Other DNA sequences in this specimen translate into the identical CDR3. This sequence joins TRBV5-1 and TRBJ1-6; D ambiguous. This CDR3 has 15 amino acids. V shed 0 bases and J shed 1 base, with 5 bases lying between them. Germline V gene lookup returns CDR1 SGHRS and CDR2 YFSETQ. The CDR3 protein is CASSLVGSYNSPLHF. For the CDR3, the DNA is TGCGCCAGCAGCTTGGTGGGGTCCTATAATTCACCCCTCCACTTT.

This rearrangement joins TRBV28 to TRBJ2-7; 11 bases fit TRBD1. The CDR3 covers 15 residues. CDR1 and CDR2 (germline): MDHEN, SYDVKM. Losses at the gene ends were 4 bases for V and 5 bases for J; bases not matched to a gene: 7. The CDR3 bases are TGTGCCAGCAGTTCCAGGACAGGGGGCTACGACGAGCAGTACTTC. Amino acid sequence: CASSSRTGGYDEQYF. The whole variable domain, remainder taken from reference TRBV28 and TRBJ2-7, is DVKVTQSSRYLVKRTGEKVFLECVQDMDHENMFWYRQDPGLGLRLIYFSYDVKMKEKGDIPEGYSVSREKKERFSLILESASTNQTSMYLCASSSRTGGYDEQYFGPGTRLTVT.

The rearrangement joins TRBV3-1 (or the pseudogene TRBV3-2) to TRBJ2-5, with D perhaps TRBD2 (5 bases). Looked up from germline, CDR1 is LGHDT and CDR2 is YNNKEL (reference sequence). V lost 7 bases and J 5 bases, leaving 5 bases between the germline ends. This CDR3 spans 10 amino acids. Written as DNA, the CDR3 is TGTGCCAGCACGGGGGAGACCCAGTACTTC. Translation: CASTGETQYF.

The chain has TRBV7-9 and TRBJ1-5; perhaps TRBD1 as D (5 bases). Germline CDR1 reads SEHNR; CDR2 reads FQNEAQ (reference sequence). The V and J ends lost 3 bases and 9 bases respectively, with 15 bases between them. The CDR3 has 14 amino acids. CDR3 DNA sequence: TGTGCCAGCAGCTTGGGACTTGGGAAACCGCCCCAGCATTTT. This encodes CASSLGLGKPPQHF.

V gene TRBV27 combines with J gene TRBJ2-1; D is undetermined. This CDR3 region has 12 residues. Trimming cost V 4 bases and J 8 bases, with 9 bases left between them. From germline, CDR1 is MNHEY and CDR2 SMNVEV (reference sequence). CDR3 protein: CASSSLSYEQFF. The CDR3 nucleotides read TGTGCCAGCAGTTCCCTGAGCTATGAGCAGTTCTTC.

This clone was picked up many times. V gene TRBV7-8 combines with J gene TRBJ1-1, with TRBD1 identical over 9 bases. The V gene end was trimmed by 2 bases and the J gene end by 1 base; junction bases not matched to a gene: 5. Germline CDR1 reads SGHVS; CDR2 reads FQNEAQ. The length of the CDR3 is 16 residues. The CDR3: CASSLRDRVGNTEAFF. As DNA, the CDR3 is TGTGCCAGCAGCTTAAGGGACAGGGTCGGGAACACTGAAGCTTTCTTT.

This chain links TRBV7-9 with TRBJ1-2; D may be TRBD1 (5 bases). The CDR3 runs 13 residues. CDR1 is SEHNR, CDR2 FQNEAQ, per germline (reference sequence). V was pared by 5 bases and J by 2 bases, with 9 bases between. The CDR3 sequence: CASSPSGNYGYTF. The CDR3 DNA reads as TGTGCCAGCAGCCCGTCAGGGAACTATGGCTACACCTTC.

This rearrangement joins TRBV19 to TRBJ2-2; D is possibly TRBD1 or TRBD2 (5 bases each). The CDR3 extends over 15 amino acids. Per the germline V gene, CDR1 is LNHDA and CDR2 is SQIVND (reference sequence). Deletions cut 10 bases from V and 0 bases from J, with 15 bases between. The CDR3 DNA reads TGTGCCACTAAGGGACGGCACGCGAACACCGGGGAGCTGTTTTTT. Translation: CATKGRHANTGELFF.

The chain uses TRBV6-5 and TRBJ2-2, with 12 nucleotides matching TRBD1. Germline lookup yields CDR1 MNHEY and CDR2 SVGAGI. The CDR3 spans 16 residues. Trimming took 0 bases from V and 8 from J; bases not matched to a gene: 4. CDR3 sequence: CASSYSGTGGAGELFF. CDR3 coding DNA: TGTGCCAGCAGTTACTCCGGGACAGGGGGCGCAGGGGAGCTGTTTTTT.

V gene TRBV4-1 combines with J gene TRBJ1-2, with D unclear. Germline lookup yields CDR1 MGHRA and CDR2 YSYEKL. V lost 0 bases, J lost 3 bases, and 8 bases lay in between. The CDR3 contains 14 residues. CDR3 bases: TGCGCCAGCAGCCAAGATCCCAATGACTATGGCTACACCTTC. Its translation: CASSQDPNDYGYTF.

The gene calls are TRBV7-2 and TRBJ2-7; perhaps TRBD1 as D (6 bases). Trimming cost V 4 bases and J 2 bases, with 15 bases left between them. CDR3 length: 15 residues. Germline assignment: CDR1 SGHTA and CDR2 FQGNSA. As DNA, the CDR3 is TGTGCCAGCAGCTCCCTGACAGGCCAGACCTACGAGCAGTACTTC. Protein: CASSSLTGQTYEQYF.

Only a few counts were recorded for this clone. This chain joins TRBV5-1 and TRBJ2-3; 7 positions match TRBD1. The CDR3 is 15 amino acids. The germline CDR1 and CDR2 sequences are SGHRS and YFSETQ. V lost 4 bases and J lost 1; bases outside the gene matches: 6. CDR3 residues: CASSQNTGGTDTQYF. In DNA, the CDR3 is TGCGCCAGCAGCCAAAATACAGGGGGCACAGATACGCAGTATTTT.

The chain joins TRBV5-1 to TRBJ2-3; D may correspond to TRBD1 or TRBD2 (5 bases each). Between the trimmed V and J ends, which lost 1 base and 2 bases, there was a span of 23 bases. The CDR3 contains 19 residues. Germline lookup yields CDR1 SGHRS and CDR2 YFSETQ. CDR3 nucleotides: TGCGCCAGCAGCTTGTACGGCCCCTGGGGGAGCGGAAACACAGATACGCAGTATTTT. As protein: CASSLYGPWGSGNTDTQYF. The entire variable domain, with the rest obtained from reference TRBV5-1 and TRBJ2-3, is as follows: KAGVTQTPRYLIKTRGQQVTLSCSPISGHRSVSWYQQTPGQGLQFLFEYFSETQRNKGNFPGRFSGRQFSNSRSEMNVSTLELGDSALYLCASSLYGPWGSGNTDTQYFGPGTRLTVL.

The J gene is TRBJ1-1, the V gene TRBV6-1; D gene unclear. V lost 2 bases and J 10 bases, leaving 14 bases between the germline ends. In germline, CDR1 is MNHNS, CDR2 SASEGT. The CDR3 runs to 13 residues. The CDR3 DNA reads TGTGCCAGCAGTGAATATGGGGTCGGTCGAGCTTTCTTT. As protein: CASSEYGVGRAFF.

The CDR3 nucleotides read TGTGCCAGCAGTGCGATAATGGACAGGGGGCTTGACGAGCAGTACTTC. Amino acids: CASSAIMDRGLDEQYF. The gene calls are TRBV6-1 and TRBJ2-7, with 11 bases matching TRBD1. Germline V gene lookup returns CDR1 MNHNS and CDR2 SASEGT. V lost 4 bases to trimming and J lost 5 bases; unmatched junction nucleotides: 10. This CDR3 is 16 amino acids long.

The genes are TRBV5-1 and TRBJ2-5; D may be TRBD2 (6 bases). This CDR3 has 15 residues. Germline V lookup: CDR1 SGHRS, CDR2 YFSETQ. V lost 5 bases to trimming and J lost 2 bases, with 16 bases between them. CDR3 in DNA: TGCGCCAGCAGATTTGGTGGGGGGATTCAAGAGACCCAGTACTTC. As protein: CASRFGGGIQETQYF.

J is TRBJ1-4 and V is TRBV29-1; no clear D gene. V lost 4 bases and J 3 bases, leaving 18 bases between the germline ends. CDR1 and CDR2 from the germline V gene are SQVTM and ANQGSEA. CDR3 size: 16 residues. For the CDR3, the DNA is TGCAGCGTTGCAAGGAGCCGTACCTCGGCTAATGAAAAACTGTTTTTT. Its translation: CSVARSRTSANEKLFF.

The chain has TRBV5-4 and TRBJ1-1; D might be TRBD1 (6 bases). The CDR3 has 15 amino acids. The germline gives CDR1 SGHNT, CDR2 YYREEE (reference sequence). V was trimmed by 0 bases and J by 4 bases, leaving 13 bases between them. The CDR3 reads CASSLVGGLGTEAFF. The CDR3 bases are TGTGCCAGCAGCTTGGTGGGGGGGCTTGGCACTGAAGCTTTCTTT.

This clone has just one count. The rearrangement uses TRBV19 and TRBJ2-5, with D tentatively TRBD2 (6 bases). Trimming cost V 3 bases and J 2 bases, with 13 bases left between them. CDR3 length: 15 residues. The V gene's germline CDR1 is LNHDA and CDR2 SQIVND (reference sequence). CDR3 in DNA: TGTGCCAGTAGTATGTTAGGGCGGGATCAAGAGACCCAGTACTTC. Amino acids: CASSMLGRDQETQYF. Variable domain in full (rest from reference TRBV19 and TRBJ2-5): DGGITQSPKYLFRKEGQNVTLSCEQNLNHDAMYWYRQDPGQGLRLIYYSQIVNDFQKGDIAEGYSVSREKKESFPLTVTSAQKNPTAFYLCASSMLGRDQETQYFGPGTRLLVL.

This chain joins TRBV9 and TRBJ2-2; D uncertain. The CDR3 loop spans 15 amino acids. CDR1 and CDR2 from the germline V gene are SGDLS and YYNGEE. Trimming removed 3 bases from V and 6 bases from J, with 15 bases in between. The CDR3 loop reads CASSALSYPPGELFF. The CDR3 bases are TGTGCCAGCAGCGCCCTCTCCTATCCACCCGGGGAGCTGTTTTTT.

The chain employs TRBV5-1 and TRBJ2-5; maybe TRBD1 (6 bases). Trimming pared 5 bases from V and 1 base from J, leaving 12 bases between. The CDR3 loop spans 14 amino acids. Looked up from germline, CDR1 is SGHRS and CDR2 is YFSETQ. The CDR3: CASRPRTAQETQYF. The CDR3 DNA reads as TGCGCCAGCAGGCCAAGGACAGCCCAAGAGACCCAGTACTTC.

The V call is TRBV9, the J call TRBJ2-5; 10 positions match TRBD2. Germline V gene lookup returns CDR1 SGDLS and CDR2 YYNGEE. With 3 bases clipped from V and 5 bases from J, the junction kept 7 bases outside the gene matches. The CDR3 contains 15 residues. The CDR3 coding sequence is TGTGCCAGCAGCGCCCTAGCGGGGGCAGGGGAGACCCAGTACTTC. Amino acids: CASSALAGAGETQYF.

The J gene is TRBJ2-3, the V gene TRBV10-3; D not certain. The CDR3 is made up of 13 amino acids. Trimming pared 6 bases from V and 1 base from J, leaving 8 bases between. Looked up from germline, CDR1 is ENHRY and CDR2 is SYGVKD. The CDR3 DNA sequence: TGTGCCATCAGGGGGATTGGCACAGATACGCAGTATTTT. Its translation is CAIRGIGTDTQYF.

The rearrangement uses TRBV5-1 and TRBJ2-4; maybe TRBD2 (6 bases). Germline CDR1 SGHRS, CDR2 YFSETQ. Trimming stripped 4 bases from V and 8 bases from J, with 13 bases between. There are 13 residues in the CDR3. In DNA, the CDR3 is TGCGCCAGCAGCAGACTAGTTGACGACATTCAGTACTTC. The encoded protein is CASSRLVDDIQYF.

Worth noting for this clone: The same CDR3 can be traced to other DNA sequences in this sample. The CDR3 DNA reads as TGTGCCAGCAGGGATACAGATACGCAGTATTTT. Its translation is CASRDTDTQYF. V and J are TRBV6-5 and TRBJ2-3; no reliable D call. Between the trimmed V and J ends, which lost 6 bases and 3 bases, there was a span of 4 bases. There are 11 residues in the CDR3. CDR1 and CDR2 from the germline V gene are MNHEY and SVGAGI.

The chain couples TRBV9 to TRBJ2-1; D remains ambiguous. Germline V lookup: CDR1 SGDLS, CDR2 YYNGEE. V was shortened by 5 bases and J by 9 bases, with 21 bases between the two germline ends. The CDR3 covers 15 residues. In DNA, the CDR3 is TGTGCCAGCAGTGAGACTCCTACTGAGACCGGTGAGCAGTTCTTC. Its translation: CASSETPTETGEQFF.

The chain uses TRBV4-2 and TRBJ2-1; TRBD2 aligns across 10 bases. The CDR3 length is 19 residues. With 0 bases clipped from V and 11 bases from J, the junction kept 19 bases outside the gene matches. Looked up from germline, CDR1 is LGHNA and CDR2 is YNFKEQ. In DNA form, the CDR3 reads TGTGCCAGCAGCCAAGATTCGATAGCGGGGGGCCTCCGACTTCCTAAGCAGTTCTTC. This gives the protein CASSQDSIAGGLRLPKQFF.